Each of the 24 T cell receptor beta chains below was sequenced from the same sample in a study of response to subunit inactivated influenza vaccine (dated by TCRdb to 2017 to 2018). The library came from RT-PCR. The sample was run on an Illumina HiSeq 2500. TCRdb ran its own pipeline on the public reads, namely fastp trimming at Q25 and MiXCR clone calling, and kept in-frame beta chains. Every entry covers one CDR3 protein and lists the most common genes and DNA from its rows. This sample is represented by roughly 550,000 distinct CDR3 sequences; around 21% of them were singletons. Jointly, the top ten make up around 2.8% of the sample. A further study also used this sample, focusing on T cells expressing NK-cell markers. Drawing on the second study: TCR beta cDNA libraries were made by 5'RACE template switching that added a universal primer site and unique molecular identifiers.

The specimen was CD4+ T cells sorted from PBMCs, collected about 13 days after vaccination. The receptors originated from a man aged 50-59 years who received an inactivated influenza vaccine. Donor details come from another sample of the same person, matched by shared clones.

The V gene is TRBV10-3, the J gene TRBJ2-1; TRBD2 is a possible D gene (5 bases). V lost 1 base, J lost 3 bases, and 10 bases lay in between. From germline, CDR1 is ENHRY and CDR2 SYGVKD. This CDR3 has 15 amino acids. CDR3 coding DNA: TGTGCCATCAGTGAGTTGAGCGGAGTCTACAATGAGCAGTTCTTC. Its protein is CAISELSGVYNEQFF.

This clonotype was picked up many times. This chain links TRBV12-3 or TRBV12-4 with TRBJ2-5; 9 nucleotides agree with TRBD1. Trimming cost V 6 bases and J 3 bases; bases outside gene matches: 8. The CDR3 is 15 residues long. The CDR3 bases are TGTGCCAGCAGCCCCTTAGGACAGGGGAAAGAGACCCAGTACTTC. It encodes CASSPLGQGKETQYF.

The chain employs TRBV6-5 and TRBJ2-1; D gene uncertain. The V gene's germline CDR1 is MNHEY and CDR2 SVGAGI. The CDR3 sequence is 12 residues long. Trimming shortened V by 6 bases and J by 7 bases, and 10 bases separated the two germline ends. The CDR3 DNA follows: TGTGCCAGCAGGGCCTGGGAAAATGAGCAGTTCTTC. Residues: CASRAWENEQFF.

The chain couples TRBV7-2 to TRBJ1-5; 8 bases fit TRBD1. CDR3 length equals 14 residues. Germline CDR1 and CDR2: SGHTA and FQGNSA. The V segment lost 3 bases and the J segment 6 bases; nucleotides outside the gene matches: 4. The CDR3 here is CASSFGQGSQPQHF. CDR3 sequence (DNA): TGTGCCAGCAGCTTTGGACAGGGCAGTCAGCCCCAGCATTTT.

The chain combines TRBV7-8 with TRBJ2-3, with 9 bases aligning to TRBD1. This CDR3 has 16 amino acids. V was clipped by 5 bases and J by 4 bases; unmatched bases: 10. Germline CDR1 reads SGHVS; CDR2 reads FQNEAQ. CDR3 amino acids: CASSPRQGVNSDTQYF. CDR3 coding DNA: TGTGCCAGCAGCCCCAGACAGGGGGTAAACTCAGATACGCAGTATTTT.

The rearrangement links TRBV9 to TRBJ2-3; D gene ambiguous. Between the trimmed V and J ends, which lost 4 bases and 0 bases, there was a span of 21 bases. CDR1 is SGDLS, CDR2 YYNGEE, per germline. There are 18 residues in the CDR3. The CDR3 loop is CASSPSWSGITSTDTQYF. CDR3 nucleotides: TGTGCCAGCAGCCCCAGCTGGAGTGGGATTACTAGCACAGATACGCAGTATTTT.

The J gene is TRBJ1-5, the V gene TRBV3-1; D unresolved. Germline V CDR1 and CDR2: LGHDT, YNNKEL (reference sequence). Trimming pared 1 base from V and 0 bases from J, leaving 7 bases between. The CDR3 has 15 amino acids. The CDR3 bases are TGTGCCAGCAGCCAAGCACCGGGTAGCAATCAGCCCCAGCATTTT. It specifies CASSQAPGSNQPQHF.

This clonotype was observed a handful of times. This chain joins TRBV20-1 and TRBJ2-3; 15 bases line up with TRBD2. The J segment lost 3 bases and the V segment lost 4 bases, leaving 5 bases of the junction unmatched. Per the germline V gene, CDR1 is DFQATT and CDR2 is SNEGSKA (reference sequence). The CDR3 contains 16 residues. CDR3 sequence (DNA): TGCAGTGCTATTCCGGGACTAGCGGGAGGAACAGATACGCAGTATTTT. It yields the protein CSAIPGLAGGTDTQYF.

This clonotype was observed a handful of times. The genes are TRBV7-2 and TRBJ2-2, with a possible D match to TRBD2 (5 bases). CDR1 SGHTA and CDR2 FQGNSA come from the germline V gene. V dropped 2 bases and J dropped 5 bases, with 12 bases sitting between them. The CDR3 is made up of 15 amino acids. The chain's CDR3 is CASSLQTTGTGELFF. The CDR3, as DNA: TGTGCCAGCAGCTTACAGACTACGGGGACCGGGGAGCTGTTTTTT.

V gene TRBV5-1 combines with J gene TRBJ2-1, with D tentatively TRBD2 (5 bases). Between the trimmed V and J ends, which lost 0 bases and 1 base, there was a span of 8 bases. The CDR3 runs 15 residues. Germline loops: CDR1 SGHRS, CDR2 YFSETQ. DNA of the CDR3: TGCGCCAGCAGCTTGGCCGGGAATTCCTACAATGAGCAGTTCTTC. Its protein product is CASSLAGNSYNEQFF.

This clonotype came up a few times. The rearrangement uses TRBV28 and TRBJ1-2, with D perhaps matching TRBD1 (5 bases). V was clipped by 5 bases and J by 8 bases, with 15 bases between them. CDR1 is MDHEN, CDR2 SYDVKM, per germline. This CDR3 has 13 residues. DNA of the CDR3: TGTGCCAGCAGTCGGGGACGTCCGGACGGCTACACCTTC. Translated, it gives CASSRGRPDGYTF.

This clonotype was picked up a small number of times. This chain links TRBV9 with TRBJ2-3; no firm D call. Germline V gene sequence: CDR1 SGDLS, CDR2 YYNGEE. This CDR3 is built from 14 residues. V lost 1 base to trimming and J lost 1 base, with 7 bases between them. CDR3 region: CASSVFPGTDTQYF. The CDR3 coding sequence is TGTGCCAGCAGCGTATTCCCGGGCACAGATACGCAGTATTTT. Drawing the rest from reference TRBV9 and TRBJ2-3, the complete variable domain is DSGVTQTPKHLITATGQRVTLRCSPRSGDLSVYWYQQSLDQGLQFLIQYYNGEERAKGNILERFSAQQFPDLHSELNLSSLELGDSALYFCASSVFPGTDTQYFGPGTRLTVL.

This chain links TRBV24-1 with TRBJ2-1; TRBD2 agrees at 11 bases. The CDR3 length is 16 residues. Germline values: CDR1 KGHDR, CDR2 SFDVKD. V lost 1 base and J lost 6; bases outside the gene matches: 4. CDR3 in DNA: TGTGCCACCAGTGATTTTAGGCTAGCGGGGGGCAATGAGCAGTTCTTC. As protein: CATSDFRLAGGNEQFF.

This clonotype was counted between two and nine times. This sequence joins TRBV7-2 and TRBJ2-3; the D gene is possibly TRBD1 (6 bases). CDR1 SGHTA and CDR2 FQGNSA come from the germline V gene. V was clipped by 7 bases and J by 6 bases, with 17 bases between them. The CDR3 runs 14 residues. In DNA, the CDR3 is TGTGCCAGCACCATTCACAGGGCAAGTGATACGCAGTATTTT. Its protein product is CASTIHRASDTQYF.

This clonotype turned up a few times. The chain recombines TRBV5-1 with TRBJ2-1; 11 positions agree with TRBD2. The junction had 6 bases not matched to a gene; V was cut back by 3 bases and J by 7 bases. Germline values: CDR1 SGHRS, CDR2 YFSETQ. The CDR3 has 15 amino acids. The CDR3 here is CASSSGTSGINEQFF. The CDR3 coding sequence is TGCGCCAGCAGCTCCGGGACTAGCGGAATTAATGAGCAGTTCTTC.

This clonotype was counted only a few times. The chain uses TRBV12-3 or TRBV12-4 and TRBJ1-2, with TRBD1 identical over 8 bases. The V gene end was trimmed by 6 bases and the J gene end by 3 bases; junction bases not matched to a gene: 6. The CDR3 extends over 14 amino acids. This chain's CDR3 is CASRPGQAHYGYTF. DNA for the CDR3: TGTGCCAGCAGACCGGGACAGGCCCACTATGGCTACACCTTC.

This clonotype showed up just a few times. CDR3 protein: CASSLGGRKAGELFF. The CDR3 DNA sequence: TGTGCCAGCAGCTTGGGGGGGCGAAAGGCCGGGGAGCTGTTTTTT. J is TRBJ2-2 and V is TRBV11-3; perhaps TRBD2 as D (7 bases). The germline V and J ends were trimmed by 3 bases and 6 bases, with 14 bases remaining between them. This CDR3 is built from 15 residues. The V gene's germline CDR1 is SGHNT and CDR2 YENEEA.

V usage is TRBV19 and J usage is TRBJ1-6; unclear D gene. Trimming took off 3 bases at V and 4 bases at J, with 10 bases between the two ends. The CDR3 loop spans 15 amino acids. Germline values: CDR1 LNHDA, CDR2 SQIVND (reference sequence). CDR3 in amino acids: CASSISTAYNSPLHF. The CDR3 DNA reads TGTGCCAGTAGTATCAGTACTGCTTATAATTCACCCCTCCACTTT.

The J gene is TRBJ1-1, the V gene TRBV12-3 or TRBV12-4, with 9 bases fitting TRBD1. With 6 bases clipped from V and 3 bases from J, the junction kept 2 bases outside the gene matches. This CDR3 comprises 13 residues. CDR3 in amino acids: CASRGQGDTEAFF. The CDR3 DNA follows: TGTGCCAGCAGGGGACAGGGTGACACTGAAGCTTTCTTT.

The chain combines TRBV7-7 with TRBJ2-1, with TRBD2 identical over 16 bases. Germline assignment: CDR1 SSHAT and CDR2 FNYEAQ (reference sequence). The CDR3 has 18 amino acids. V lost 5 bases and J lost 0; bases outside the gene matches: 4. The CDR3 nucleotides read TGTGCCAGCAGCCCCGGGACTAGCGGGAGGGCCTCCTACAATGAGCAGTTCTTC. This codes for CASSPGTSGRASYNEQFF. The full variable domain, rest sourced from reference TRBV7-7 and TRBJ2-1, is GAGVSQSPRYKVTKRGQDVTLRCDPISSHATLYWYQQALGQGPEFLTYFNYEAQPDKSGLPSDRFSAERPEGSISTLTIQRTEQRDSAMYRCASSPGTSGRASYNEQFFGPGTRLTVL.

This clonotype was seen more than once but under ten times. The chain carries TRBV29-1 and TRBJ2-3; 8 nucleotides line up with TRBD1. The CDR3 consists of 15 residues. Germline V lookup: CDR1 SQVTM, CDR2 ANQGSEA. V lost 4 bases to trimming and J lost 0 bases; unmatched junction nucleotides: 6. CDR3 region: CSVGRDRTSTDTQYF. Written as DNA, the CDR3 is TGCAGCGTTGGTCGGGACAGGACTAGCACAGATACGCAGTATTTT.

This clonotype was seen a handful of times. CDR3 loop: CASSEGREETQYF. The CDR3 nucleotides read TGTGCCAGCAGTGAAGGCCGAGAAGAGACCCAGTACTTC. The rearrangement joins TRBV2 to TRBJ2-5; D not certain. V gave up 1 base and J gave up 3 bases, with 6 bases separating them. The CDR3 runs to 13 residues. The germline V gene has CDR1 SNHLY and CDR2 FYNNEI.

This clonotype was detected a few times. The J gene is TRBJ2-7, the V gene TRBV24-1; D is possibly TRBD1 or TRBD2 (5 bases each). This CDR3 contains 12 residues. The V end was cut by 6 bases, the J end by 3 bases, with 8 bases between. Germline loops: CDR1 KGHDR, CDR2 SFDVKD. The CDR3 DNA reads TGTGCCACCAGTAAGGGGAGCTACGAGCAGTACTTC. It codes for CATSKGSYEQYF.

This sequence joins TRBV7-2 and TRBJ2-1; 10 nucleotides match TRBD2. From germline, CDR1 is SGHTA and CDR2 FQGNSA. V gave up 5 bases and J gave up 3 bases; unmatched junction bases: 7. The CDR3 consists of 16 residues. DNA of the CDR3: TGTGCCAGCAGCGCTAGCGGGAGTGGGATCTACAATGAGCAGTTCTTC. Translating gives CASSASGSGIYNEQFF.